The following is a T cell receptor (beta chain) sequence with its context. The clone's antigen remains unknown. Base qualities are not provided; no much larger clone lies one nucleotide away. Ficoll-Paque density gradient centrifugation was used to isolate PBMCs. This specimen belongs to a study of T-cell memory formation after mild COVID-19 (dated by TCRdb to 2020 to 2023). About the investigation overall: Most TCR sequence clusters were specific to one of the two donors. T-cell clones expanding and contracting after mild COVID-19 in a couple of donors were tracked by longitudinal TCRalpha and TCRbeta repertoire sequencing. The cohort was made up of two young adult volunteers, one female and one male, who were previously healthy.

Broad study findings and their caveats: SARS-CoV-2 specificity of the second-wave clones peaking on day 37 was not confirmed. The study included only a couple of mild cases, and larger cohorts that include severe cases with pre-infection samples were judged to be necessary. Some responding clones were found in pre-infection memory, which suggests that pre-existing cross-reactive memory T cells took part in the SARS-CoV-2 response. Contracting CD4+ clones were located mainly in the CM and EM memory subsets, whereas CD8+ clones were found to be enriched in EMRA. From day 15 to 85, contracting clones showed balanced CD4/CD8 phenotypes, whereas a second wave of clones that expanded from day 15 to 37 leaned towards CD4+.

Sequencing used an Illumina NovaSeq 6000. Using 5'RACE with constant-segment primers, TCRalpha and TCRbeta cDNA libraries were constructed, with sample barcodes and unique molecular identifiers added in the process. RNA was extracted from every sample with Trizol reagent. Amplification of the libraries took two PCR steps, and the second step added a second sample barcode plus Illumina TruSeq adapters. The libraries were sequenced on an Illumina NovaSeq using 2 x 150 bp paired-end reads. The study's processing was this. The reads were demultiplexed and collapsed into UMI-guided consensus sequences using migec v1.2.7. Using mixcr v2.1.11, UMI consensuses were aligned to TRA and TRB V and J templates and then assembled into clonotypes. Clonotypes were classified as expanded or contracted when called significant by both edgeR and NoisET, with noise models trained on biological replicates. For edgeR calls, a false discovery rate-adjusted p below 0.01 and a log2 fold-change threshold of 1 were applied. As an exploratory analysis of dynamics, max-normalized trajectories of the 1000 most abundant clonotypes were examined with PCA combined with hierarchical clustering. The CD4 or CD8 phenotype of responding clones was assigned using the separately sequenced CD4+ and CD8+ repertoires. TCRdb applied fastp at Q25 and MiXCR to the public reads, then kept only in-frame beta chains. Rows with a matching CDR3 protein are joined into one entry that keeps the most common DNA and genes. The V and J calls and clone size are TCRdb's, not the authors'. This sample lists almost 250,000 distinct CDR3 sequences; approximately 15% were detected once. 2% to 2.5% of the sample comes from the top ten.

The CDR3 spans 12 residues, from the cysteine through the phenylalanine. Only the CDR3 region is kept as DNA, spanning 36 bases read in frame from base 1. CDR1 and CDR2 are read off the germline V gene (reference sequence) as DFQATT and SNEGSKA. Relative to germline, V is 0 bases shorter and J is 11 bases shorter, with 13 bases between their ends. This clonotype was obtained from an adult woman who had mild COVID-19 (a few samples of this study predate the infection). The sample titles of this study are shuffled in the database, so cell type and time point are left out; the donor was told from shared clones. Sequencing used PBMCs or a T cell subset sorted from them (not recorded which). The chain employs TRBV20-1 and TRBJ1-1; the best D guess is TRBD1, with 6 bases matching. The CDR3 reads CSARDSKGVAFF. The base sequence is TGCAGTGCTAGAGATTCGAAGGGGGTGGCTTTCTTT.